The rows below give T cell receptor beta chains drawn from one sample of a study of T cells in Graves' hyperthyroidism and ophthalmopathy. One entry per CDR3 protein, called by TCRdb with MiXCR from the multiplex PCR reads. Seen here are approximately 690,000 distinct CDR3 sequences, around 15% observed once, and the top ten hold roughly an eighth. Material for sequencing was blood. These receptor sequences come from a woman between 45 and 60 years old with Graves' ophthalmopathy. Each CDR3 is given with its conserved first and last residue. A D gene is named only where the DNA matches it firmly. Rows give clone size only sometimes, using once, few, many, or a class for an expanded clone.

V	D	J	size	CDR3	DNA
TRBV28	TRBD1	TRBJ1-2	many	CASRRGTGDYGYTF	TGTGCCAGCAGAAGAGGGACAGGGGACTATGGCTACACCTTC
TRBV20-1	.	TRBJ2-1	.	CSARQGTPPYNEQFF	TGCAGTGCTAGACAAGGGACTCCCCCCTACAATGAGCAGTTCTTC
TRBV9	.	TRBJ2-2	few	CASSPRRLNTGELFF	TGTGCCAGCAGCCCCCGACGGTTGAACACCGGGGAGCTGTTTTTT
TRBV24-1	TRBD1	TRBJ2-2	few	CATSEAGTGRTGELFF	TGTGCCACCAGTGAAGCCGGGACAGGGCGGACCGGGGAGCTGTTTTTT
TRBV4-3	.	TRBJ2-1	few	CASSQNRGGSYNEQFF	TGCGCCAGCAGCCAAAATAGGGGCGGATCCTACAATGAGCAGTTCTTC
TRBV4-3	.	TRBJ2-3	.	CASSQARGRSTDTQYF	TGCGCCAGCAGCCAAGCCCGGGGAAGAAGCACAGATACGCAGTATTTT
TRBV6-6	TRBD1	TRBJ2-7	many	CASSYSRTGAYEQYF	TGTGCCAGCAGTTACTCTCGGACAGGGGCCTACGAGCAGTACTTC
TRBV9	.	TRBJ2-1	.	CASSVGDNLYNEQFF	TGTGCCAGCAGCGTAGGGGATAATCTTTACAATGAGCAGTTCTTC
TRBV5-5	.	TRBJ1-2	many	CASTESLGANYGYTF	TGTGCCAGCACCGAGAGTCTGGGGGCGAACTATGGCTACACCTTC
TRBV20-1	.	TRBJ2-1	many	CSARSAPGQRNSYNEQFF	TGCAGTGCTAGAAGCGCCCCAGGACAGCGGAATTCCTACAATGAGCAGTTCTTC
TRBV4-2	TRBD1	TRBJ2-1	.	CASSQDRSRGLINEQFF	TGTGCCAGCAGCCAAGATAGAAGCAGGGGGCTAATCAATGAGCAGTTCTTC
TRBV20-1	.	TRBJ2-1	few	CSARVSTSYNEQFF	TGCAGTGCTAGGGTCAGTACCTCCTACAATGAGCAGTTCTTC
TRBV20-1	TRBD1	TRBJ1-2	.	CSARHHRGGYYGYTF	TGCAGTGCTAGGCATCACAGGGGGGGCTACTATGGCTACACCTTC
TRBV7-8	TRBD2	TRBJ2-5	.	CASSLNSGLAEETQYF	TGTGCCAGCAGCTTAAACTCGGGACTAGCGGAAGAGACCCAGTACTTC
TRBV5-1	.	TRBJ1-1	many	CASSLNGGYMNTEAFF	TGCGCCAGCAGCTTAAATGGGGGTTACATGAACACTGAAGCTTTCTTT
TRBV7-6	.	TRBJ2-2	many	CASSLGRGAGELFF	TGTGCCAGCAGCTTAGGAAGGGGCGCCGGGGAGCTGTTTTTT
TRBV14	TRBD1	TRBJ1-1	many	CASSQEGTVNTEAFF	TGTGCCAGCAGCCAAGAAGGGACAGTGAACACTGAAGCTTTCTTT
TRBV27	.	TRBJ1-2	many	CASSLIPLQGTDYGYTF	TGTGCCAGCAGTTTGATCCCCCTACAGGGCACGGACTATGGCTACACCTTC
TRBV3-1	.	TRBJ2-5	.	CASSQVRGTPETQYF	TGTGCCAGCAGCCAAGTGAGGGGGACCCCAGAGACCCAGTACTTC
TRBV5-1	TRBD2	TRBJ2-2	.	CASSQDLAGSGELFF	TGCGCCAGCAGCCAAGACCTAGCGGGAAGCGGGGAGCTGTTTTTT
TRBV27	.	TRBJ2-7	.	CASSSWGRSYEQYF	TGTGCCAGCAGTTCGTGGGGGAGGAGTTACGAGCAGTACTTC
TRBV7-2	TRBD2	TRBJ2-3	many	CASSSKSPGGPTDTQYF	TGTGCCAGCAGCTCAAAATCCCCGGGAGGGCCTACAGATACGCAGTATTTT
TRBV27	.	TRBJ1-1	many	CASSLTGSEAFF	TGTGCCAGCAGTTTAACAGGGTCTGAAGCTTTCTTT
TRBV5-1	.	TRBJ2-3	few	CASTLTGRRLNTDTQYF	TGCGCCAGCACCCTAACGGGACGCCGACTTAACACAGATACGCAGTATTTT
TRBV9	.	TRBJ2-5	many	CASSVGGRNQETQYF	TGTGCCAGCAGCGTAGGGGGCAGAAACCAAGAGACCCAGTACTTC
TRBV7-9	TRBD2	TRBJ2-1	many	CASIPAGSSYNEQFF	TGTGCCAGCATCCCAGCGGGATCCTCCTACAATGAGCAGTTCTTC
TRBV5-1	.	TRBJ2-1	few	CASTQQLGVTRGSNEQFF	TGCGCCAGCACCCAGCAGCTTGGGGTTACTAGGGGATCCAATGAGCAGTTCTTC
TRBV7-2	.	TRBJ1-3	many	CASSLARQAARSGNTIYF	TGTGCCAGCAGCTTAGCGAGACAGGCTGCCCGCTCTGGAAACACCATATATTTT
TRBV28	.	TRBJ1-2	many	CASSFVSGYTF	TGTGCCAGCAGTTTTGTGAGTGGCTACACCTTC
TRBV2	.	TRBJ2-7	many	CASSEEYYEQYF	TGTGCCAGCAGTGAAGAGTACTACGAGCAGTACTTC